The entry below gives a single T cell receptor (beta chain) sequence along with its context. Random hexamers primed reverse transcription of about 0.45 to 1 ug RNA. TCRdb called the immunoSEQ multiplex PCR reads again in MiXCR, with one record for every CDR3 protein. The data hold some 300,000 distinct CDR3 sequences, with over 75% observed a single time. These data come from a study of CD8 T cells in Susac syndrome. Sequencing of TCR beta drew on CD8+ and CD4+ T cells from blood. Germline V gene lookup returns CDR1 SEHNR and CDR2 FQNEAQ (reference sequence). CDR3 length equals 16 residues. V lost 3 bases to trimming and J lost 4 bases; unmatched junction nucleotides: 6.

The sample comprised CD8+ T cells from PBMCs. The V gene is TRBV7-9, the J gene TRBJ2-4; TRBD2 aligns across 10 bases. The source of this sequence is a human donor with multiple sclerosis. DNA of the CDR3: TGTGCCAGCAGCTTTCCCACACTAGCGGGGAAAAACATTCAGTACTTC. Its protein is CASSFPTLAGKNIQYF.